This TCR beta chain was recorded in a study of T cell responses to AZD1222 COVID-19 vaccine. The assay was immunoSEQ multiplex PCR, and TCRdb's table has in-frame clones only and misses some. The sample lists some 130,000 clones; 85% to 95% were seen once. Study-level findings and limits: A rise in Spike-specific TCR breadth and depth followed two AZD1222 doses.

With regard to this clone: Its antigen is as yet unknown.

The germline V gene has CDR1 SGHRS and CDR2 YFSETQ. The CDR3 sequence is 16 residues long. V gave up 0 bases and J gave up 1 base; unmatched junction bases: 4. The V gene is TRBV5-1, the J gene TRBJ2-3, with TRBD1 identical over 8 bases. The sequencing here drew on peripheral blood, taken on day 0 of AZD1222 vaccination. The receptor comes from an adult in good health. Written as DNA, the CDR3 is TGCGCCAGCAGCTTGGGCTCAGGGGGCCGCACAGATACGCAGTATTTT. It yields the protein CASSLGSGGRTDTQYF.